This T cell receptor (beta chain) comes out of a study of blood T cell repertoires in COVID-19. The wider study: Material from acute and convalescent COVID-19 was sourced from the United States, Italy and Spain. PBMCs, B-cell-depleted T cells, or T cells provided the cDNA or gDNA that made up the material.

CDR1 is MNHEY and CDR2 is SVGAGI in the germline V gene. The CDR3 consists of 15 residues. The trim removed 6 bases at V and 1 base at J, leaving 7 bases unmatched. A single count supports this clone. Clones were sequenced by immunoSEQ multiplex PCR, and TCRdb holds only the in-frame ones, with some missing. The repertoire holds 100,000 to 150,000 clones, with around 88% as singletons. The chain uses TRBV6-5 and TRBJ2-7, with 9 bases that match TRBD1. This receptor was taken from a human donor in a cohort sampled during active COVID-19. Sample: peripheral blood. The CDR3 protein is CASSPDRGGSYEQYF. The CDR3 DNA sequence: TGTGCCAGCAGCCCAGACAGGGGGGGTTCCTACGAGCAGTACTTC.